The 21 T cell receptor beta chains reported below all come from one sample, sequenced in a study of regulatory T cells in long-lasting Graves disease. Through Arm-PCR of CDR3 regions and iRepertoire HTBI primers, TCR beta libraries were built. TCRdb fed the multiplex PCR reads into MiXCR, producing one record per CDR3 protein. The table shows hundreds of thousands of distinct CDR3 sequences, with 15% to 20% occurring only once. Sample time point: newly diagnosed GD, antithyroid drugs for less than 3 months. Scientists built the TCR library using RNA that was extracted from PBMCs. These same records also appear under a second study, on T cells in Graves' hyperthyroidism and ophthalmopathy.

The sequencing here drew on peripheral blood mononuclear cells (PBMCs), taken at new diagnosis, from a patient treated with antithyroid drugs. These TCRs come from a young woman with Graves disease.

The gene calls are TRBV7-3 and TRBJ2-1; D tentatively fits TRBD1 or TRBD2 (5 bases each). Trimming stripped 4 bases from V and 8 bases from J, with 15 bases between. This CDR3 is built from 14 residues. Germline CDR1 SGHTA, CDR2 FQGTGA. The chain's CDR3 is CASSSGTVWDEQFF. The CDR3 nucleotides read TGTGCCAGCAGCTCAGGGACCGTTTGGGATGAGCAGTTCTTC.

The chain has TRBV2 and TRBJ2-1; 7 bases fit TRBD2. Germline V gene data show CDR1 as SNHLY and CDR2 as FYNNEI. V gave up 3 bases and J gave up 2 bases; unmatched junction bases: 7. This CDR3 is 16 amino acids long. For the CDR3, the DNA is TGTGCCAGCAGTGACGACCGGGACTACGCCTACAATGAGCAGTTCTTC. The encoded protein is CASSDDRDYAYNEQFF.

Many counts were recorded for this clonotype. This rearrangement joins TRBV24-1 to TRBJ2-7; TRBD2 is a possible D gene (6 bases). This CDR3 is 15 amino acids long. Trimming shortened V by 3 bases and J by 6 bases, and 17 bases separated the two germline ends. Germline CDR1 and CDR2: KGHDR and SFDVKD. The CDR3 DNA reads as TGTGCCACCAGTGATCCCGTTGGCGGGGTGGGCGAGCAGTACTTC. It translates to CATSDPVGGVGEQYF.

As to this clonotype: Germline is not matched at one junction end, which may reflect a read error. This chain connects TRBV7-9 to TRBJ2-2; D not certain. CDR3 length: 15 residues. CDR1 and CDR2 (germline): SEHNR, FQNEAQ (reference sequence). CDR3 loop: CASSLWGQNAGELFF. Written as DNA, the CDR3 is TGTGCCAGCAGCTTGTGGGGTCAGAACGCCGGGGAGCTGTTTTTT.

This clonotype showed up just a few times. The chain joins TRBV3-1 to TRBJ1-1, with unresolved D. The germline V gene has CDR1 LGHDT and CDR2 YNNKEL (reference sequence). The CDR3 contains 14 residues. Between the trimmed V and J ends, which lost 1 base and 4 bases, there was a span of 10 bases. Here the CDR3 reads CASSQGRRATEAFF. DNA of the CDR3: TGTGCCAGCAGCCAAGGCAGGAGGGCCACTGAAGCTTTCTTT.

This chain joins TRBV7-9 and TRBJ2-7; D unclear. The CDR3 covers 13 residues. Germline V gene data show CDR1 as SEHNR and CDR2 as FQNEAQ (reference sequence). The V and J ends lost 5 bases and 3 bases respectively, with 11 bases between them. The CDR3 loop reads CASSPPWGYEQYF. CDR3 sequence (DNA): TGTGCCAGCAGCCCCCCGTGGGGCTACGAGCAGTACTTC.

In its sample, this clonotype was seen a few times. The V gene is TRBV29-1, the J gene TRBJ1-2, with D unclear. This CDR3 comprises 9 residues. Looked up from germline, CDR1 is SQVTM and CDR2 is ANQGSEA. Trimming took off 3 bases at V and 8 bases at J, with 4 bases between the two ends. The CDR3 region is CSVDNGYTF. CDR3 sequence (DNA): TGCAGCGTTGATAACGGCTACACCTTC.

The chain recombines TRBV6-1 with TRBJ1-5; no reliable D call. The CDR3 totals 14 residues. Germline V lookup: CDR1 MNHNS, CDR2 SASEGT. Between the trimmed V and J ends, which lost 2 bases and 2 bases, there was a span of 7 bases. The CDR3 coding sequence is TGTGCCAGCAGTGAACTATTGGGCAATCAGCCCCAGCATTTT. It is translated as CASSELLGNQPQHF.

The chain couples TRBV6-2 or TRBV6-3 to TRBJ2-1; 8 nucleotides align to TRBD2. V gave up 7 bases and J gave up 9 bases; unmatched junction bases: 14. CDR1 and CDR2 (germline): MNHEY, SVGEGT. The CDR3 has 15 residues. The CDR3 protein is CASKVQREFIGEQFF. The CDR3 DNA follows: TGTGCCAGCAAAGTGCAGCGGGAGTTTATCGGTGAGCAGTTCTTC.

This clonotype occurred many times. The CDR3 coding sequence is TGTGCCTGGAGTCCCCGACCCGGGAGGCACAACAATGAGCAGTTCTTC. The encoded protein is CAWSPRPGRHNNEQFF. The chain employs TRBV30 and TRBJ2-5, with TRBD2 identical over 7 bases. The DNA end is a closer match to TRBJ2-1, so the J assignment may be wrong. The CDR3 runs to 16 residues. Germline V CDR1 and CDR2: GTSNPN, SVGIG (reference sequence).

This clonotype came up many times. This rearrangement joins TRBV10-3 to TRBJ2-3; TRBD2 agrees at 10 bases. The CDR3 contains 14 residues. Trimming removed 9 bases from V and 3 bases from J; junction bases left unmatched: 6. CDR1 and CDR2 (germline): ENHRY, SYGVKD. The CDR3 DNA is TGTGCCATAAGTAGCGGGAGGAAAACAGATACGCAGTATTTT. It is translated as CAISSGRKTDTQYF.

This clonotype was seen repeatedly, ten times or more. The chain carries TRBV7-9 and TRBJ1-5; a weak D match, TRBD1 (6 bases). CDR1 is SEHNR and CDR2 is FQNEAQ in the germline V gene (reference sequence). V was clipped by 3 bases and J by 6 bases, with 12 bases between them. The CDR3 spans 14 residues. The CDR3 is CASSFPGQLQPQHF. Written as DNA, the CDR3 is TGTGCCAGCAGCTTTCCCGGACAGCTTCAGCCCCAGCATTTT.

This chain uses TRBV19 with TRBJ2-3, with TRBD1 matching 7 bases. The germline V gene has CDR1 LNHDA and CDR2 SQIVND (reference sequence). This CDR3 spans 15 amino acids. V lost 3 bases, J lost 1 base, and 4 bases stayed unmatched. In nucleotides, the CDR3 is TGTGCCAGTAGTATTTTTGGACAGGGCACAGATACGCAGTATTTT. This codes for CASSIFGQGTDTQYF. The full variable domain, its missing parts supplied by reference TRBV19 and TRBJ2-3, is DGGITQSPKYLFRKEGQNVTLSCEQNLNHDAMYWYRQDPGQGLRLIYYSQIVNDFQKGDIAEGYSVSREKKESFPLTVTSAQKNPTAFYLCASSIFGQGTDTQYFGPGTRLTVL.

This clonotype has ten or more counts. The chain combines TRBV10-3 with TRBJ2-7, with 8 bases fitting TRBD1. The CDR3 runs to 14 residues. The trim removed 9 bases at V and 4 bases at J, leaving 11 bases unmatched. Germline loops: CDR1 ENHRY, CDR2 SYGVKD. CDR3 protein: CAIGADRGAYEQYF. As DNA, the CDR3 is TGTGCCATTGGAGCTGACAGGGGCGCGTACGAGCAGTACTTC.

This clonotype has a count of ten or more. The chain recombines TRBV20-1 with TRBJ1-1; D may be TRBD1 (6 bases). V was shortened by 6 bases and J by 5 bases, with 10 bases between the two germline ends. Germline V gene lookup returns CDR1 DFQATT and CDR2 SNEGSKA (reference sequence). The CDR3 totals 11 residues. The CDR3 DNA sequence: TGCAGTGCGGAGGACAGTACTGAAGCTTTCTTT. Amino acid sequence: CSAEDSTEAFF.

The chain couples TRBV30 to TRBJ2-6; 9 bases agree with TRBD1. The germline V gene encodes CDR1 GTSNPN and CDR2 SVGIG (reference sequence). The CDR3 is 17 amino acids. The J segment lost 1 base and the V segment lost 7 bases, leaving 11 bases of the junction unmatched. The CDR3 bases are TGTGCCTCCCAACCCCCGGACAGGGGTTCTGGGGCCAACGTCCTGACTTTC. The encoded protein is CASQPPDRGSGANVLTF.

This clonotype was seen at least ten times. V is TRBV12-3 or TRBV12-4 and J is TRBJ1-2; possibly TRBD1 for D (5 bases). V dropped 6 bases and J dropped 5 bases, with 16 bases sitting between them. The CDR3 runs to 14 residues. The CDR3 loop reads CASSYSGLTYGYTF. The CDR3 coding sequence is TGTGCCAGCAGCTATTCGGGACTCACTTATGGCTACACCTTC.

This clonotype came up many times. The chain has TRBV7-9 and TRBJ2-7; TRBD1 aligns across 9 bases. J was trimmed by 3 bases and V by 3 bases; bases with no gene match: 12. CDR3 length: 17 amino acids. Germline loops: CDR1 SEHNR, CDR2 FQNEAQ (reference sequence). The CDR3 region has the DNA TGTGCCAGCAGCTTCGATCTCCTCGGACAGGGGAACTACGAGCAGTACTTC. Its translation: CASSFDLLGQGNYEQYF.

V gene TRBV5-5 combines with J gene TRBJ2-2; 7 positions agree with TRBD1. After removal of 0 bases from V and 10 bases from J, the junction contained 6 bases not matched to a gene. Germline CDR1 SGHKS, CDR2 YYEKEE (reference sequence). The CDR3 consists of 14 residues. The CDR3 is CASSLGQGREELFF. The CDR3 coding sequence is TGTGCCAGCAGCTTGGGACAGGGAAGGGAGGAGCTGTTTTTT.

A word on this clonotype: Possible read error: a much larger clone is one base away. The rearrangement uses TRBV11-2 and TRBJ1-1; TRBD1 aligns across 9 bases. Looked up from germline, CDR1 is SGHAT and CDR2 is FQNNGV. This CDR3 comprises 16 residues. The CDR3 sequence: CASSDLPKGQGTEALF. The CDR3, as DNA: TGTGCCAGCAGCGACCTACCCAAGGGACAGGGCACTGAAGCTCTCTTT.

This clonotype has just a few counts. The chain recombines TRBV19 with TRBJ1-1, with D unclear. Germline CDR1 is LNHDA and CDR2 is SQIVND (reference sequence). Trimming stripped 2 bases from V and 11 bases from J, with 9 bases between. The CDR3 is 11 amino acids. CDR3 residues: CASSITGKAFF. The CDR3, as DNA: TGTGCCAGTAGTATAACCGGCAAGGCTTTCTTT.